This T cell receptor beta chain is from a study of OX40 agonist ivuxolimab in advanced cancers. This CDR3 has 14 residues. Germline V CDR1 and CDR2: LNHDA, SQIVND (reference sequence). Trimming pared 4 bases from V and 3 bases from J, leaving 10 bases between. Sequenced by immunoSEQ multiplex PCR; TCRdb stores in-frame clones only, minus some. Of tens of thousands of clones in the sample, roughly 90% were seen once. Excluded were patients having autoimmune disease history or systemic immunosuppression. The chain uses TRBV19 and TRBJ1-5, with D tentatively TRBD1 (5 bases). The input for sequencing was CD4+ or CD8+ T cells sorted from blood, taken in a trial of the OX40 agonist ivuxolimab. This clonotype was sampled from an adult with an advanced solid tumor such as melanoma, head and neck, liver or kidney cancer. The CDR3 sequence: CASSTAGVNQPQHF. The CDR3 DNA follows: TGTGCCAGTAGTACGGCGGGGGTCAATCAGCCCCAGCATTTT.